Detailed here is one T cell receptor (beta chain). This specimen comes from a study of T cells expressing NK-cell markers. Study-level background: In the group of eight sequenced donors, seven were HCMV-seropositive and one was seronegative.

A 5'RACE template switching approach incorporating UMIs was used to make TCR beta cDNA. TCRdb re-called the 5' RACE reads and gives one entry per CDR3 protein, without DNA. Here the sample table reports more than 250,000 distinct CDR3 sequences. This CDR3 is 13 amino acids long. Germline lookup yields CDR1 KGHDR and CDR2 SFDVKD. This TCR was sampled from a man younger than 35 in good health. The sample was blood T cells: a sorted CD56 or NKG2C T cell subset, CD4+ or CD8+ T cells, or bulk PBMC T cells (not recorded which). The chain couples TRBV24-1 to TRBJ2-1; TCRdb lists TRBD2, though no DNA is available to test this call. The CDR3 sequence: CATSDPGLAEQFF.